The 7 T cell receptor beta chains below all came from one sample that was sequenced in a study of cytomegalovirus exposure and HLA in healthy donors. Primers included in the PCR were 60 Vbeta and 13 Jbeta primers. Method: immunoSEQ multiplex PCR; TCRdb's copy keeps in-frame clones and lacks some. Of approximately 190,000 clones in the sample, roughly 87% were seen once. Material: PBMCs. The origin of the receptors is a boy aged 2 to 10 in good health and CMV-seronegative.

This chain uses TRBV9 with TRBJ2-1, with 13 nucleotides matching TRBD2. CDR1 and CDR2 (germline): SGDLS, YYNGEE. The CDR3 totals 14 residues. Trimming took 3 bases from V and 8 from J; bases not matched to a gene: 2. For the CDR3, the DNA is TGTGCCAGCAGCGCGGGACTAGCGGGATATGAGCAGTTCTTC. Amino acid sequence: CASSAGLAGYEQFF.

The V call is TRBV5-1, the J call TRBJ2-1; D possibly corresponds to TRBD2 (5 bases). Germline V lookup: CDR1 SGHRS, CDR2 YFSETQ. The CDR3 spans 16 residues. Trimming removed 6 bases at V and 5 bases at J, with 21 bases between. The CDR3 bases are TGCGCCAGCACTCTCGGAGGCCCTAGCCGACACAATGAGCAGTTCTTC. As protein: CASTLGGPSRHNEQFF.

This chain links TRBV5-6 with TRBJ2-7, with a weak D call TRBD2 (5 bases). CDR1 is SGHDT, CDR2 YYEEEE, per germline. The CDR3 covers 16 residues. With 3 bases removed from V and 0 bases from J, the gap between germline ends came to 16 bases. This chain's CDR3 is CASSSTGRASSYEQYF. CDR3 sequence (DNA): TGTGCCAGCAGCTCGACGGGAAGGGCAAGCTCCTACGAGCAGTACTTC.

This sequence joins TRBV27 and TRBJ2-7; perhaps TRBD1 as D (6 bases). The germline gives CDR1 MNHEY, CDR2 SMNVEV (reference sequence). Between the trimmed V and J ends, which lost 2 bases and 3 bases, there was a span of 14 bases. The CDR3 contains 15 residues. CDR3 nucleotides: TGTGCCAGCAGTTTAGCAGGGGCCCTACACTACGAGCAGTACTTC. As protein: CASSLAGALHYEQYF.

This chain uses TRBV5-1 with TRBJ1-1; 8 bases align to TRBD1. J was trimmed by 5 bases and V by 2 bases; bases with no gene match: 8. The CDR3 is 15 amino acids. The germline V gene has CDR1 SGHRS and CDR2 YFSETQ. CDR3 coding DNA: TGCGCCAGCAGCTTCGACAGGGGCGGAGGGACTGAAGCTTTCTTT. It encodes CASSFDRGGGTEAFF.

In this sample, this clone turned up once. V gene TRBV6-6 combines with J gene TRBJ1-3, with 8 bases that match TRBD1. The length of the CDR3 is 16 residues. Germline lookup yields CDR1 MNHNY and CDR2 SVGAGI (reference sequence). V was pared by 8 bases and J by 0 bases, with 9 bases of the junction left unmatched. CDR3 nucleotide sequence: TGTGCCAGCGGTTGGACAGGGCAGTCCTCTGGAAACACCATATATTTT. It codes for CASGWTGQSSGNTIYF.

The rearrangement uses TRBV6-5 and TRBJ1-2; 7 bases align to TRBD1. This CDR3 comprises 15 residues. J lost 3 bases, V lost 6 bases, and 10 bases had no gene match. Per germline, CDR1 MNHEY and CDR2 SVGAGI. The CDR3 DNA reads as TGTGCCAGCAGAGCCCTCCCAGGGACAGACTATGGCTACACCTTC. Translated, it gives CASRALPGTDYGYTF.